A single sample gave rise to the 28 T cell receptor beta chains below, sequenced in a study of OX40 agonist ivuxolimab in advanced cancers. The repertoire was sequenced with immunoSEQ multiplex PCR; TCRdb's copy has only in-frame clones and lacks some. The table includes about 46,000 clones, around 89% detected once. Material: CD4+ or CD8+ T cells sorted from blood, obtained in a trial of the OX40 agonist ivuxolimab. These receptors came from an adult with an advanced solid tumor such as melanoma, head and neck, liver or kidney cancer.

The V and J genes are TRBV7-3 and TRBJ2-3; unclear D gene. The CDR3 runs 14 residues. Trimming cost V 2 bases and J 1 base, with 7 bases left between them. The germline V gene has CDR1 SGHTA and CDR2 FQGTGA. Written as DNA, the CDR3 is TGTGCCAGCAGCTTATTCAAGGGCACAGATACGCAGTATTTT. As protein: CASSLFKGTDTQYF.

V usage is TRBV19 and J usage is TRBJ2-7, with 8 bases that match TRBD1. Unmatched junction bases numbered 2, after V lost 5 bases and J lost 2 bases. The germline V gene encodes CDR1 LNHDA and CDR2 SQIVND (reference sequence). The CDR3 runs 13 residues. The CDR3 coding sequence is TGTGCCAGTAGTCGACAGGGGCCCTACGAGCAGTACTTC. Encoded protein: CASSRQGPYEQYF.

The rearrangement uses TRBV6-6 and TRBJ2-7, with TRBD2 identical over 8 bases. CDR1 is MNHNY and CDR2 is SVGAGI in the germline V gene (reference sequence). The ends lost 4 bases at V and 3 bases at J; junction bases unmatched: 8. CDR3 length equals 15 residues. The CDR3 is CASSWPREGRYEQYF. The CDR3 DNA sequence: TGTGCCAGCAGTTGGCCACGGGAGGGACGCTACGAGCAGTACTTC.

The chain couples TRBV18 to TRBJ2-7; D is ambiguous. Trimming shortened V by 6 bases and J by 4 bases, and 7 bases separated the two germline ends. This CDR3 has 11 amino acids. Germline lookup yields CDR1 KGHSH and CDR2 LQKENI. The CDR3 is CASSIGYEQYF. The CDR3 bases are TGTGCCAGCTCCATTGGGTACGAGCAGTACTTC.

The V gene is TRBV4-3, the J gene TRBJ2-7, with TRBD1 as a possible D gene (6 bases). Between the trimmed V and J ends, which lost 1 base and 3 bases, there was a span of 19 bases. In germline, CDR1 is LGHNA, CDR2 YSLEER. CDR3 length: 17 residues. In nucleotides, the CDR3 is TGCGCCAGCAGCCAAGGGTCCCAGGGGCCCCTCGGCTACGAGCAGTACTTC. The encoded protein is CASSQGSQGPLGYEQYF.

The rearrangement links TRBV10-3 to TRBJ2-2; D tentatively fits TRBD1 or TRBD2 (5 bases each). Germline V lookup: CDR1 ENHRY, CDR2 SYGVKD. Trimming took off 6 bases at V and 1 base at J, with 9 bases between the two ends. CDR3 size: 14 residues. The CDR3 spells CAISLGVNTGELFF. The CDR3 DNA sequence: TGTGCCATCAGCCTGGGGGTGAACACCGGGGAGCTGTTTTTT.

This rearrangement joins TRBV11-2 to TRBJ1-6; D call uncertain. Germline V gene sequence: CDR1 SGHAT, CDR2 FQNNGV. V lost 0 bases to trimming and J lost 11 bases, with 8 bases between them. This CDR3 region has 13 residues. CDR3 region: CASSLDIRAPLHF. CDR3 nucleotide sequence: TGTGCCAGCAGCTTAGATATTCGGGCACCCCTCCACTTT.

This sequence joins TRBV27 and TRBJ1-2; no firm D call. The CDR3 sequence is 13 residues long. The V end lost 4 bases, the J end lost 3 bases, and 9 bases lay between the germline ends. The germline CDR1 and CDR2 sequences are MNHEY and SMNVEV (reference sequence). The CDR3 is CASSSGAYYGYTF. The CDR3 DNA is TGTGCCAGCAGTTCAGGCGCTTACTATGGCTACACCTTC.

The chain links TRBV5-8 to TRBJ1-3; no clear D gene. CDR3 length: 15 residues. The V and J ends lost 3 bases and 0 bases respectively, with 10 bases between them. Germline lookup yields CDR1 SGHTS and CDR2 YDEGEE. The CDR3 DNA reads as TGTGCCAGCAGCTGGACGGAGAACTCTGGAAACACCATATATTTT. This sequence encodes CASSWTENSGNTIYF.

This rearrangement joins TRBV19 to TRBJ1-4, with D possibly being TRBD1 (5 bases). Germline CDR1 LNHDA, CDR2 SQIVND (reference sequence). The CDR3 is 18 residues long. V was shortened by 5 bases and J by 8 bases, with 27 bases between the two germline ends. CDR3 region: CASSPQAGPLGVREKLFF. The CDR3 DNA reads as TGTGCCAGTAGTCCCCAGGCAGGGCCCCTGGGAGTTAGAGAAAAACTGTTTTTT.

This clone came up once. The V and J genes are TRBV4-1 and TRBJ2-7, with D hard to call. Germline assignment: CDR1 MGHRA and CDR2 YSYEKL. The CDR3 spans 13 residues. Deletions cut 0 bases from V and 2 bases from J, with 5 bases between. This CDR3 is CASSQDYPYEQYF. CDR3 DNA: TGCGCCAGCAGCCAAGATTACCCCTACGAGCAGTACTTC.

This chain connects TRBV6-1 to TRBJ1-2, with a possible D match to TRBD1 (5 bases). V was shortened by 4 bases and J by 6 bases, with 12 bases between the two germline ends. Per germline, CDR1 MNHNS and CDR2 SASEGT. This CDR3 is built from 13 residues. CDR3 nucleotides: TGTGCCAGCAGTGCCACAGGTTTTGATGGCTACACCTTC. Protein product: CASSATGFDGYTF.

The genes are TRBV29-1 and TRBJ1-1; D is unclear. The CDR3 length is 11 residues. Germline-derived CDR1 and CDR2 are SQVTM and ANQGSEA. The V and J ends lost 8 bases and 4 bases respectively, with 11 bases between them. The CDR3 loop is CSSRSGTEAFF. CDR3 DNA sequence: TGCAGCTCCCGCAGTGGCACTGAAGCTTTCTTT.

The chain combines TRBV7-2 with TRBJ2-1, with D perhaps TRBD2 (7 bases). This CDR3 is built from 15 residues. CDR1 and CDR2 from the germline V gene are SGHTA and FQGNSA. V lost 2 bases and J 7 bases, leaving 15 bases between the germline ends. CDR3 in DNA: TGTGCCAGCAGCTTATCGACGGGGGGCCTAAATGAGCAGTTCTTC. Its protein product is CASSLSTGGLNEQFF.

J is TRBJ2-4 and V is TRBV19; D is possibly TRBD1 (6 bases). The CDR3 consists of 18 residues. Germline V lookup: CDR1 LNHDA, CDR2 SQIVND (reference sequence). V lost 4 bases to trimming and J lost 0 bases, with 19 bases between them. The CDR3 DNA reads TGTGCCAGTAGTAGGATCTTACAGGGCTGGGTAGCCAAAAACATTCAGTACTTC. Its protein is CASSRILQGWVAKNIQYF.

The chain is built from TRBV15 and TRBJ2-3, with D possibly being TRBD2 (7 bases). Germline values: CDR1 LNHNV, CDR2 YYDKDF (reference sequence). The CDR3 length is 14 residues. V was trimmed by 8 bases and J by 0 bases, leaving 12 bases between them. CDR3: CATRGGASTDTQYF. CDR3 DNA: TGTGCCACCCGAGGGGGGGCTAGCACAGATACGCAGTATTTT.

The rearrangement joins TRBV27 to TRBJ2-2; D is uncertain. CDR3 length equals 13 residues. The germline gives CDR1 MNHEY, CDR2 SMNVEV (reference sequence). Trimming stripped 8 bases from V and 0 bases from J, with 7 bases between. The DNA of the CDR3 is TGTGCCAGCGGACGGTCGAACACCGGGGAGCTGTTTTTT. Its protein is CASGRSNTGELFF.

The chain employs TRBV7-8 and TRBJ2-1, with D unresolved. Per the germline V gene, CDR1 is SGHVS and CDR2 is FQNEAQ. Trimming took 5 bases from V and 6 from J, leaving 8 bases between them. The CDR3 consists of 12 residues. In nucleotides, the CDR3 is TGTGCCAGCAGCCTTAACTTCAATGAGCAGTTCTTC. Translating it yields CASSLNFNEQFF. Looking up the rest from reference TRBV7-8 and TRBJ2-1 gives the full variable domain: GAGVSQSPRYKVAKRGQDVALRCDPISGHVSLFWYQQALGQGPEFLTYFQNEAQLDKSGLPSDRFFAERPEGSVSTLKIQRTQQEDSAVYLCASSLNFNEQFFGPGTRLTVL.

The chain uses TRBV6-5 and TRBJ2-7, with D uncertain. V was clipped by 2 bases and J by 7 bases, with 6 bases between them. CDR1 MNHEY and CDR2 SVGAGI come from the germline V gene. This CDR3 is built from 11 residues. DNA of the CDR3: TGTGCCAGCAGTTACGGGAAAGAGCAGTACTTC. Encoded protein: CASSYGKEQYF.

V and J are TRBV29-1 and TRBJ2-2, with 8 nucleotides matching TRBD1. The CDR3 consists of 15 residues. Germline CDR1 SQVTM, CDR2 ANQGSEA. The ends lost 1 base at V and 4 bases at J; junction bases unmatched: 5. Here the CDR3 DNA reads TGCAGCGTTGAAGCTGACAGGGGAGGCACCGGGGAGCTGTTTTTT. Its translation: CSVEADRGGTGELFF.

The chain links TRBV10-3 to TRBJ1-1, with no clear D. The CDR3 has 13 residues. The germline CDR1 and CDR2 sequences are ENHRY and SYGVKD. The germline V and J ends were trimmed by 10 bases and 8 bases, with 20 bases remaining between them. The CDR3 sequence is CASRRRMNEEAFF. CDR3 DNA sequence: TGTGCCAGCAGGCGGCGGATGAACGAGGAAGCTTTCTTT.

This clone was recorded once. The genes are TRBV28 and TRBJ2-4; D gene uncertain. Germline V gene data show CDR1 as MDHEN and CDR2 as SYDVKM. The CDR3 has 15 residues. Trimming stripped 6 bases from V and 1 base from J, with 13 bases between. CDR3 in amino acids: CASRSDNWAKNIQYF. CDR3 nucleotides: TGTGCCAGCAGAAGCGACAACTGGGCCAAAAACATTCAGTACTTC.

The chain carries TRBV7-9 and TRBJ1-1; 7 bases agree with TRBD1. Looked up from germline, CDR1 is SEHNR and CDR2 is FQNEAQ (reference sequence). Trimming removed 5 bases from V and 7 bases from J; junction bases left unmatched: 7. The CDR3 has 13 amino acids. The CDR3 DNA reads TGTGCCAGCAGCGCCGGACAGGACCGTGAAGCTTTCTTT. This codes for CASSAGQDREAFF.

The J gene is TRBJ2-1, the V gene TRBV6-4, with TRBD2 matching over 13 bases. CDR1 is MRHNA and CDR2 is SNTAGT in the germline V gene. There are 16 residues in the CDR3. V lost 4 bases, J lost 6 bases, and 6 bases stayed unmatched. The CDR3 DNA is TGTGCCAGCAGTGCCCAGGGACTAGCGGGGCCCAATGAGCAGTTCTTC. Translated, it gives CASSAQGLAGPNEQFF.

The chain joins TRBV7-9 to TRBJ1-5, with TRBD1 identical over 8 bases. The germline V gene encodes CDR1 SEHNR and CDR2 FQNEAQ (reference sequence). This CDR3 has 17 amino acids. Trimming at V came to 4 bases and at J to 4 bases, leaving 12 bases not matched to a gene. The CDR3 bases are TGTGCCAGCAGCTATTGGTCGGCAGGGGGCGAAAATCAGCCCCAGCATTTT. Amino acid sequence: CASSYWSAGGENQPQHF.

This sequence joins TRBV9 and TRBJ2-6; no firm D call. Germline V lookup: CDR1 SGDLS, CDR2 YYNGEE. The V and J ends lost 2 bases and 0 bases respectively, with 6 bases between them. The CDR3 length is 15 residues. The CDR3 spells CASSVPFSGANVLTF. The DNA of the CDR3 is TGTGCCAGCAGCGTCCCCTTCTCTGGGGCCAACGTCCTGACTTTC.

The chain uses TRBV29-1 and TRBJ1-1; possibly TRBD1 for D (5 bases). This CDR3 has 12 amino acids. Germline loops: CDR1 SQVTM, CDR2 ANQGSEA. V was cut by 7 bases and J by 7 bases, with 16 bases left in between. CDR3: CSAGDPILEAFF. CDR3 sequence (DNA): TGCAGCGCCGGGGACCCTATACTTGAAGCTTTCTTT.

The chain combines TRBV4-1 with TRBJ2-7; D is uncertain. Germline V lookup: CDR1 MGHRA, CDR2 YSYEKL. There are 14 residues in the CDR3. V was pared by 1 base and J by 5 bases, with 12 bases between. The CDR3 here is CASSQVTPADEQYF. The DNA for the CDR3 is TGCGCCAGCAGCCAAGTAACCCCAGCTGACGAGCAGTACTTC.